This T cell receptor (beta chain) was retrieved from a study of human T cells and chemical hapten exposure. MiXCR was run by TCRdb on the RACE reads, yielding one entry per CDR3 protein. The table has around 69,000 distinct CDR3 sequences, about 9.4% seen once. CDR1 LGHNA and CDR2 YNFKEQ come from the germline V gene. Trimming shortened V by 1 base and J by 6 bases, and 14 bases separated the two germline ends. This CDR3 contains 15 residues. The sample's time point: patch test 1, 2 weeks after DPC sensitization. Treatment denoted: therapeutic diphenylcyclopropenone sensitization with weekly scalp DPC. This clonotype was recorded many times.

The chain couples TRBV4-2 to TRBJ2-3, with D perhaps matching TRBD2 (5 bases). The origin of this receptor is a woman aged 40 to 50 with alopecia areata. Some clones in this sample may be carry-over from other donors' samples. Source: whole blood, taken in connection with sensitization to the hapten diphenylcyclopropenone (DPC). This CDR3 is CASSQGTPLSDTQYF. DNA for the CDR3: TGTGCCAGCAGCCAAGGGACTCCTCTTTCGGATACGCAGTATTTT.